The clone carrying this TCR beta chain was recorded at least ten times. These data originate in a study of identical twins. V lost 6 bases to trimming and J lost 5 bases; unmatched junction nucleotides: 13. The CDR3 runs to 16 residues. CDR1 and CDR2 from the germline V gene are SGHDT and YYEEEE. TCRdb analysed the 5' RACE reads with MiXCR anew, one entry per CDR3 protein. The sample records 470,000 or so distinct CDR3 sequences, approximately 24% being singletons. Separately, the same data were catalogued under a study of T cells expressing NK-cell markers. As reported in that work: Sorted CD3+CD56+NKG2C+, CD3+CD56+NKG2C- and CD3+CD56-NKG2C+ T cells provided the TCR beta repertoires. Among eight sequenced donors, seven carried HCMV seropositivity while one was seronegative. Within several experiments, an anti-gamma-delta TCR antibody kept the sorting limited to alpha-beta TCR T cells.

The origin of this receptor is a woman aged 18-30 years in good health. Sequenced input: CD4+ T cells sorted from blood. The chain recombines TRBV5-6 with TRBJ2-1; 8 bases are shared with TRBD1. CDR3 in DNA: TGTGCCAGCATCCTGGAAGCCGGGACAGGTAACAATGAGCAGTTCTTC. This sequence encodes CASILEAGTGNNEQFF. The whole variable domain, remainder taken from reference TRBV5-6 and TRBJ2-1, is DAGVTQSPTHLIKTRGQQVTLRCSPKSGHDTVSWYQQALGQGPQFIFQYYEEEERQRGNFPDRFSGHQFPNYSSELNVNALLLGDSALYLCASILEAGTGNNEQFFGPGTRLTVL.